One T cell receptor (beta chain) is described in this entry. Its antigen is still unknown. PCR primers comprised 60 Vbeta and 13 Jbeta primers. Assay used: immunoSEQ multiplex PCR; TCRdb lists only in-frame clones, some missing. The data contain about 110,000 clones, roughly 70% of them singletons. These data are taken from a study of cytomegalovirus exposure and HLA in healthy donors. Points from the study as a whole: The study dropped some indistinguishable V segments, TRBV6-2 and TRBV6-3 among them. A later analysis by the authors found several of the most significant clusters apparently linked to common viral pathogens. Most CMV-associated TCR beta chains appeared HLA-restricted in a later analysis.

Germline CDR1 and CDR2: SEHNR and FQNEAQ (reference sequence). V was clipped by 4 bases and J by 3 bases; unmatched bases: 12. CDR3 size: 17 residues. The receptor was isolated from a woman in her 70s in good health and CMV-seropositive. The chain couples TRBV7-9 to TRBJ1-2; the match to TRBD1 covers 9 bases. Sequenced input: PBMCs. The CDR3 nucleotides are TGTGCCAGCAGCTCACCGGGACAGGGTCATTCGGACTATGGCTACACCTTC. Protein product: CASSSPGQGHSDYGYTF.